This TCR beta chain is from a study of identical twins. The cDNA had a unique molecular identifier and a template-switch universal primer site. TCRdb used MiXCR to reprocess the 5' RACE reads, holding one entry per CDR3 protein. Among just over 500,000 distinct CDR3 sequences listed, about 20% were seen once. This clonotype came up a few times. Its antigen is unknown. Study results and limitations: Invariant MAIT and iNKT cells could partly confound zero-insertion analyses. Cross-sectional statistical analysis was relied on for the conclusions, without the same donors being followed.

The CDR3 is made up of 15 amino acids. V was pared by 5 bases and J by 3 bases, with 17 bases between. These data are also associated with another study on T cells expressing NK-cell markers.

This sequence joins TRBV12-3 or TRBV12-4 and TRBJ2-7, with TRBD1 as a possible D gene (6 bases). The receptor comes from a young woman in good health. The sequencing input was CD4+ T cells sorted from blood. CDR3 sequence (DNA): TGTGCCAGCAGTCATCAGGTGACAGGTCTCTACGAGCAGTACTTC. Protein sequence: CASSHQVTGLYEQYF.